This T cell receptor (beta chain) was observed in a study of blood T cell repertoires in COVID-19. Study overall: PBMCs, B-cell-depleted T cells, or T cells provided the cDNA or gDNA that made up the material.

The method was immunoSEQ multiplex PCR; TCRdb's version includes in-frame clones alone and lacks a portion of them. The table has about 140,000 clones, 88% seen once. With V trimmed by 5 bases and J by 2 bases, 6 bases remained unmatched. CDR3 length: 14 amino acids. In germline, CDR1 is MNHEY, CDR2 SVGAGI. This TCR was sampled from a human donor with COVID-19, enrolled during active disease. The donor label of this sample is uncertain. V gene TRBV6-5 combines with J gene TRBJ2-7; TRBD1 matches 7 bases. The sequencing input was peripheral blood. Here the CDR3 DNA reads TGTGCCAGCAGTCGACAGGGAATTCCCTACGAGCAGTACTTC. Translated, it gives CASSRQGIPYEQYF.